The clone carrying this TCR beta chain was seen just once. Its antigen is as yet unknown. These data belong to a study of vaccination and CD4 T cells after COVID-19. Regarding the study as a whole: Only after vaccination were a median roughly 83% of convalescents' reactive clones seen.

The germline gives CDR1 SGHAT, CDR2 FQNNGV. V shed 2 bases and J shed 3 bases, with 8 bases lying between them. This CDR3 has 13 residues. Sequencing of the DNA from cultured CD4+ T cells was carried out with the Oncomine TCR Beta short-read assay. The genomic DNA was obtained from cultured CD4+ T cells by extraction with the QIAamp micro DNA kit. TCRdb re-analysed the PCR reads in MiXCR, keeping a single row per CDR3 protein. Of 15,000 to 20,000 distinct CDR3 sequences listed, 70% to 80% were seen once; the top ten hold 5.5%. The treatment here: approximately 9-day PBMC culture with coronavirus spike peptide pools or control peptides (ViraFEST assay). Two million PBMCs went into each well for culture with around 9.2 IU/ml IL-2 and 10 ug/ml peptide pools.

The receptor comes from a human donor who had recovered from COVID-19. The sequencing input was CD4+ T cells from blood, cultured in vitro. The chain uses TRBV11-2 and TRBJ2-7; D not resolved. CDR3 coding DNA: TGTGCCAGCAGCTTACTTACTGGCTACGAGCAGTACTTC. Translating it yields CASSLLTGYEQYF.